This TCR beta chain came from a study of OX40 agonist ivuxolimab in advanced cancers. Study information: Each dose-escalation patient presented with hepatocellular carcinoma, melanoma, renal cell or head and neck cancer. Overall study results and limits: Among the lowest peripheral clonal expansion occurred in 0.1-3.0 mg/kg partial responders. In CD8+ T cells, expanded clones were on average more numerous than in CD4+.

As regards this clone: Its antigen is as yet unknown.

Profiling relied on immunoSEQ multiplex PCR, and the TCRdb table lists in-frame clones only, not all of them. The table has approximately 62,000 clones, 89% seen once. The CDR3 covers 14 residues. Germline values: CDR1 MNHEY, CDR2 SVGAGI. V lost 2 bases to trimming and J lost 3 bases, with 10 bases between them. The source was CD4+ or CD8+ T cells sorted from blood, collected in a trial of the OX40 agonist ivuxolimab. The origin of this receptor is an adult with an advanced solid tumor such as melanoma, head and neck, liver or kidney cancer. J is TRBJ2-5 and V is TRBV6-5; the D gene could be TRBD1 or TRBD2 (5 bases each). CDR3 nucleotides: TGTGCCAGCAGTTACGCGAGGGGTGAAGAGACCCAGTACTTC. Amino acids: CASSYARGEETQYF.